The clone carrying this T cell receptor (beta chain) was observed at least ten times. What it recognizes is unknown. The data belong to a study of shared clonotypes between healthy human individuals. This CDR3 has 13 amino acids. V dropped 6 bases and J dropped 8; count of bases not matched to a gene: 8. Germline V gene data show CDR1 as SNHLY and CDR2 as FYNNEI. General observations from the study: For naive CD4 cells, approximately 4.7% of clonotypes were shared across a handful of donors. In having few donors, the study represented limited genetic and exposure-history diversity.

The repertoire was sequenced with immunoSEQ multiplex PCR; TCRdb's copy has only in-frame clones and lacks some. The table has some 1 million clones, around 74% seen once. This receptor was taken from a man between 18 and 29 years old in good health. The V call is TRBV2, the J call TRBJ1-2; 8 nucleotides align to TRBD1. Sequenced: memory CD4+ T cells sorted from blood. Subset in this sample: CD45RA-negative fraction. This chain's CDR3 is CASRVGQAEGYTF. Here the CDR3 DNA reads TGTGCCAGCAGGGTGGGACAGGCTGAGGGCTACACCTTC.